The present T cell receptor (beta chain) was sequenced within a study of T-cell memory formation after mild COVID-19. This clonotype was seen at least ten times. The antigen remains unidentified. Findings and caveats of the study: The CD4+ clones that contracted clustered mainly within CM and EM, and the CD8+ clones concentrated in EMRA. Among clones contracting day 15 to 85, CD4/CD8 was balanced, whereas later expanders leaned CD4+. SARS-CoV-2 specificity of second-wave clones peaking day 37 was unconfirmed.

CDR1 LGHNT and CDR2 FRNRAP come from the germline V gene. The CDR3 sequence is 15 residues long. The germline V and J ends were trimmed by 0 bases and 5 bases, with 10 bases remaining between them. Researchers used 5'RACE with constant-segment primers to make TCR alpha and TCR beta cDNA libraries that carry sample barcodes and UMIs. From the 5' RACE reads, TCRdb called clonotypes with MiXCR, one entry per CDR3 protein. Of about 200,000 distinct CDR3 sequences listed, around 9.1% were seen once; the top ten hold approximately 3.3%. The V gene is TRBV12-5, the J gene TRBJ2-2; weak D call: TRBD1 (5 bases). Material for sequencing was PBMCs or a T cell subset sorted from them (not recorded which). The sequence derives from a man younger than 35 who had mild COVID-19 (a few samples of this study predate the infection). Cell type and time point are not known. CDR3 amino acids: CASGLVLQGTGELFF. In DNA form, the CDR3 reads TGTGCTAGTGGTTTGGTACTGCAGGGTACCGGGGAGCTGTTTTTT.